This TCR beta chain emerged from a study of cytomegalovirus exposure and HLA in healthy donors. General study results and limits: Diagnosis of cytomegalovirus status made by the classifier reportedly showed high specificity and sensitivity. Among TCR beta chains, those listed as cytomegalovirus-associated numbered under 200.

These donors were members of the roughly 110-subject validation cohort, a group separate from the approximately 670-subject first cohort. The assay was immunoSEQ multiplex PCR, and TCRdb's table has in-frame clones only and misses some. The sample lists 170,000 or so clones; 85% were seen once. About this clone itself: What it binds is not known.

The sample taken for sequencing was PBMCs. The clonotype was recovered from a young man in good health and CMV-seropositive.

The CDR3 protein is CASSPQGGNQPQHF. DNA of the CDR3: TGTGCCAGCAGCCCACAGGGTGGCAATCAGCCCCAGCATTTT. This rearrangement joins TRBV7-3 to TRBJ1-5, with D possibly being TRBD1 (6 bases). The CDR3 is made up of 14 amino acids. V lost 5 bases and J 2 bases, leaving 10 bases between the germline ends. Looked up from germline, CDR1 is SGHTA and CDR2 is FQGTGA.